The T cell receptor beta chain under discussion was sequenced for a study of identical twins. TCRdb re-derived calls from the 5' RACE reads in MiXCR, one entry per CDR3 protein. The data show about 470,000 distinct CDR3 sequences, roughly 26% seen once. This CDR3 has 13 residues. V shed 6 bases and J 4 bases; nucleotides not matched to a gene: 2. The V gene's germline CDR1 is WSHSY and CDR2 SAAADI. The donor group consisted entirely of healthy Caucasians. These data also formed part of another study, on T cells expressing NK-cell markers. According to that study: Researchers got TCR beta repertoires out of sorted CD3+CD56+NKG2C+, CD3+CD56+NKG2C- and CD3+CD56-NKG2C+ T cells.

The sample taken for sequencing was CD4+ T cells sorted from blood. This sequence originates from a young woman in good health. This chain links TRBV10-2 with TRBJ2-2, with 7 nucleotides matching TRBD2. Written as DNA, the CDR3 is TGCGCCAGCAGCGGGGGGATCACCGGGGAGCTGTTTTTT. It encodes CASSGGITGELFF.